This TCR beta chain emerged from a study of T cell responses to AZD1222 COVID-19 vaccine. Profiled with immunoSEQ multiplex PCR; TCRdb holds only in-frame clones, not every one. The sample records more than 150,000 clones, roughly 94% being singletons. Germline CDR1 SNHLY, CDR2 FYNNEI. This CDR3 contains 16 residues. V shed 7 bases and J shed 3 bases, with 20 bases lying between them. General study findings and limits: Baseline serostatus was positive in only six or seven AZD1222 recipients. Females outnumbered males among donors, who were mostly white British; clonal diversity was possibly underestimated.

Remarks on this clone: Its antigen remains unknown.

The source material was peripheral blood, sampled 28 days after the second AZD1222 dose. The chain is built from TRBV2 and TRBJ2-3; the D call may be TRBD1 or TRBD2 (5 bases each). The sequence was collected from an adult who received the AZD1222 COVID-19 vaccine. CDR3 protein: CASNQGGGDGTDTQYF. The CDR3 coding sequence is TGTGCCAGCAACCAAGGTGGGGGAGACGGTACAGATACGCAGTATTTT.